A single sample is the source of the 5 T cell receptor beta chains below, sequenced in a study of monozygotic twins with inflammatory bowel disease. TCRdb reprocessed the 5' RACE reads and keeps a single row for each CDR3 protein, giving no DNA. This sample carries 400,000 to 500,000 distinct CDR3 sequences, with approximately 2.3% going to the ten biggest clones. Sequences were obtained from blood. Source of these receptors: a human donor with ulcerative colitis or Crohn's disease, or a healthy co-twin of an affected twin (not recorded which).

The chain recombines TRBV10-3 with TRBJ2-4. The germline CDR1 and CDR2 sequences are ENHRY and SYGVKD. This CDR3 spans 16 amino acids. The CDR3 sequence: CAISEVGSVAKNIQYF.

The V call is TRBV28, the J call TRBJ2-1; TCRdb's D call, TRBD2, is unchecked because there is no DNA. The germline gives CDR1 MDHEN, CDR2 SYDVKM. This CDR3 is 16 amino acids long. The CDR3 loop is CASSSISGGIYNEQFF.

The chain links TRBV9 to TRBJ2-1; without DNA, the TCRdb call of TRBD2 cannot be checked. The CDR3 spans 13 residues. Germline assignment: CDR1 SGDLS and CDR2 YYNGEE. The CDR3 region is CASRRAGANEQFF.

This chain joins TRBV5-5 and TRBJ2-3; TCRdb calls TRBD1, which cannot be checked without DNA. The CDR3 contains 15 residues. The germline V gene has CDR1 SGHKS and CDR2 YYEKEE (reference sequence). CDR3 loop: CASRNLGTGVDTQYF.

The chain employs TRBV20-1 and TRBJ2-7; as DNA is missing, the TRBD1 call by TCRdb cannot be tested. The CDR3 has 15 amino acids. The germline gives CDR1 DFQATT, CDR2 SNEGSKA (reference sequence). The CDR3 reads CSARGGVGGINEQYF.